Sequencing of this T cell receptor beta chain was carried out in a study of cytomegalovirus exposure and HLA in healthy donors (dated by TCRdb to about 2017). The study in broad terms: In an earlier analysis of under 750 of the donors, approximately 260 Gb of sequence data and 117 million unique TCR beta sequences from roughly 200 million T cells were reported. A separate validation cohort of roughly 120 different subjects was used in addition to the roughly 720-subject first cohort. Every repertoire in the discovery cohort had been generated on one and the same sequencing platform. Roughly five DR-DQ haplotypes were handled as single units for association and clustering, since linkage in the cohort was strong. In a later analysis, previously published TCR beta repertoires from several hundred donors were re-analyzed and high-resolution HLA genotyping was added so that TCR occurrence patterns could be studied. Genome-wide SNP genotypes for about 60% of the roughly 700 donors were used in a later genetic analysis, which treated that subset as a discovery cohort. Among about 360 genotyped donors of the cohort, an average of approximately 240,000 unique TCR beta nucleotide sequences were sequenced per donor, around 18% of them non-productive. Donor age, sex, ethnicity and CMV serostatus were compiled together with the repertoire data. The study aimed to test whether cataloging public T cell receptors could reveal signatures of past pathogen exposure. The study combined high-throughput TCR immunosequencing, statistical association of individual TCRs with disease status, and machine learning to predict cytomegalovirus infection status. To decide whether each TCR beta V gene segment behaved as functional or pseudogenic, an earlier analysis of some 600 of the donors relied on high-throughput TCR beta sequencing. Of the roughly 410 genotyped donors, 81% were placed in the genetic ancestry cluster associated with self-reported Caucasian donors. The T cell repertoires of 666 subjects were profiled by immunosequencing and related to cytomegalovirus serostatus. The later analysis used no new phenotypic data to find candidate immune exposures, relying instead on TCR beta sequences and their occurrence across donors. Typing coverage differed by locus: A, B, C, DRB1 and DQB1 were typed in roughly 620-630 donors, DQA1 in 522, DPA1 in some 610, and DPB1 in around 440. Both class I and class II loci were covered by HLA typing, at four-digit resolution. Approximately 310 gigabases of sequencing data and 70 million to 85 million unique TCR sequences were included in an early release covering roughly 600 HLA-typed donors. What the authors observed across the whole study: Three of the identified cytomegalovirus-associated TCR beta chains were confirmed in vitro to be specific for cytomegalovirus antigens. In a later analysis, TCR association rates were found to vary across HLA loci, with the most associated TCRs seen for DRB1 alleles and the fewest for HLA-C alleles. A total of 150 to 200 TCR beta chains were listed by the study as associated with cytomegalovirus. According to a later genetic analysis, donors in an Asian-associated ancestry cluster had fewer N-insertions in productive TCRs than the roughly 700-donor mean. A further reported finding was that TCR beta sequences accurately predicted the HLA-A and HLA-B alleles for most subjects in the first cohort. A later genetic analysis associated a missense DCLRE1C variant with V-gene and J-gene trimming of TCR beta chains, and an independent cohort replicated the association. Some IMGT-functional V segments, including TRBV6-2 and TRBV6-3, could not be distinguished by the 87-base-pair reads and were therefore excluded. In a later analysis, most CMV-associated TCR beta chains were found to appear HLA-restricted, with HLA associations seemingly driven largely by CMV exposure. It was suggested by the authors that the approach could potentially be generalized to other disease states and immunological phenotypes. Correlated functional status among segregating V segments might reflect linkage disequilibrium, but an unknown experimental factor could not be ruled out. For the cohort, immune exposure information was limited to CMV serostatus. In a later analysis, several top co-occurrence clusters were reported to appear linked to parvovirus B19, influenza, CMV and Epstein-Barr virus. The cohort was sequenced for TCR beta chains only, and without alpha or paired-chain data the features that could be detected were limited. In a later analysis, HLA-associated TCR beta chains were found to be more clonally expanded and to have lower generation probabilities than equally common non-associated chains. A later analysis associated 16,951 TCR beta sequences with specific HLA alleles at a false discovery rate of 0.05. In both the original and validation cohorts, the classifier was reported to diagnose cytomegalovirus status with high specificity and sensitivity. The presence/absence analyses assumed that sequencing depth was roughly uniform across donors, and that assumption may not be true. Most TCR sequences were observed very rarely across donors, whereas some public TCRs were present in many individuals. Assigning TCR associations to individual alleles was difficult when HLA alleles, especially DR and DQ, strongly co-occurred. In an earlier analysis of fewer than 700 of the donors, most TCR beta V segments appeared in productive rearrangements about 87% or about 30% of the time, broadly matching IMGT annotations. A group of highly shared sequence variants was considered likely to be a technical artifact of the sequencing pipeline. Because counts were too low, about 15 rarely observed V segments, including chromosome 9 orphons, were left out of the earlier analysis of roughly 600 of the donors. Because HLA typing was unavailable for some donors at each locus, only the typed subset was used in association tests.

Library construction relied on the immunoSEQ multiplex PCR assay. A mixture of 60 forward primers for TCR Vbeta segments and 13 reverse primers for TCR Jbeta segments was used in the multiplex PCR. A multiplex PCR assay on genomic DNA amplified the CDR3 region of rearranged TCR beta genes. On the Illumina HiSeq System, the amplified TCR beta libraries were sequenced as 87-base-pair reads. Per the authors' processing: Across the 670 or so repertoires, a later analysis counted some 81 million unique TCR beta chains, some 11 million of which were shared by at least two donors. Raw reads were error-corrected and collapsed into unique sequences with a nearest-neighbor algorithm that merged closely related sequences to remove PCR and sequencing errors. To assign V, D and J gene segments, CDR3 sequences were aligned to IMGT reference sequences. Each retained sequence needed at least a six-nucleotide match to both a V gene segment and a J gene segment. Rearrangements were classified as productive when the CDR3 lacked stop codons and remained in frame with V and J, and all other rearrangements were classified as non-productive. Following IMGT convention, CDR3 was defined as the stretch from the second conserved V-encoded cysteine up to the conserved J-encoded phenylalanine. The earlier analysis of about 530 of the donors excluded any sequence lacking an unambiguous match to a single V gene segment. In an earlier analysis of a few hundred of the donors, V segments were called functional above 56.7% productive rearrangements and were called segregating when the between-donor standard deviation exceeded 5%. A statistical classification framework was built to diagnose cytomegalovirus status from the catalog of TCR beta chain sequences. In a later analysis, TCR nucleotide sequences were compared against IMGT/GENE-DB human TR gene sequences so that V and J genes could be assigned. Using the TCRdist pipeline, a later analysis assigned CDR3 sequences along with most-parsimonious VDJ recombination scenarios. In a later analysis, each TCR beta chain was defined by its CDR3 amino acid sequence together with its V-gene family, and reads without a unique V-gene family were excluded. To address suspected cross-contamination and a sequencing artifact, a later analysis removed a few hundred highly shared, low-generation-probability nucleotide sequences. In a later analysis, a clonal expansion index was calculated for each public chain from normalized within-repertoire ranks of inferred template counts. A later analysis computed generation probabilities with a VDJ recombination model fitted to out-of-frame rearrangements, and checked the results against IGoR. In a later analysis, hypergeometric tests were used to score TCR-TCR, TCR-HLA and TCR-CMV co-occurrence, with a repertoire-size bias correction applied to TCR pairs. To estimate false discovery rates, a later analysis permuted the HLA or CMV assignments 20 times. In a later analysis, co-occurring TCRs were grouped with DBSCAN, and TCRdist sequence similarity was added when clustering was performed within HLA-allele-positive subsets. Co-occurrence clustering excluded repertoires with fewer than 30,000 or more than 120,000 public chains, plus five with anomalous nucleotide sharing. TCRdb provides this immuneACCESS table in a form limited to in-frame rearrangements. Some clones are lacking; in checked studies, under half of them reflect an unresolved V gene, and why the rest are absent is not known. The V and J calls and clone size come from that table; D and trimming were worked out from the DNA. This specimen's table enumerates around 45,000 clones. The biggest ten clones account for less than 20% of the sample.

According to the germline V gene (reference sequence), CDR1 reads GTSNPN and CDR2 reads SVGIG. V is pared back by 7 bases and J by 2 bases, with 12 bases lying between the germline termini. Spanning cysteine to phenylalanine, the CDR3 consists of 13 amino acids. The retained sequence is limited to the CDR3, 39 bases, with the frame set at the first base. Comments on this clone: Its antigen target is currently unknown.

In total, 666 healthy bone marrow donors made up the cohort. Cohort members were all nominally healthy when sampled, although unrecorded immune exposures were likely present. The donor tested CMV seronegative and was one of the 352 seronegative cohort members. Every donor gave a peripheral blood sample, and the peripheral blood mononuclear cells from that sample were used for TCR beta sequencing. Genomic DNA was extracted from the blood cell samples with the Qiagen DNeasy Blood Extraction Kit. The clonotype was recovered from a male donor in good health and CMV-seronegative. The chain employs TRBV30 and TRBJ1-5; a confident D gene designation cannot be given. The sequenced sample consisted of PBMCs. The nucleotide sequence is TGTGCCTTTTCTGAGGGAGGCAATCAGCCCCAGCATTTT. Its translation reads: CAFSEGGNQPQHF.